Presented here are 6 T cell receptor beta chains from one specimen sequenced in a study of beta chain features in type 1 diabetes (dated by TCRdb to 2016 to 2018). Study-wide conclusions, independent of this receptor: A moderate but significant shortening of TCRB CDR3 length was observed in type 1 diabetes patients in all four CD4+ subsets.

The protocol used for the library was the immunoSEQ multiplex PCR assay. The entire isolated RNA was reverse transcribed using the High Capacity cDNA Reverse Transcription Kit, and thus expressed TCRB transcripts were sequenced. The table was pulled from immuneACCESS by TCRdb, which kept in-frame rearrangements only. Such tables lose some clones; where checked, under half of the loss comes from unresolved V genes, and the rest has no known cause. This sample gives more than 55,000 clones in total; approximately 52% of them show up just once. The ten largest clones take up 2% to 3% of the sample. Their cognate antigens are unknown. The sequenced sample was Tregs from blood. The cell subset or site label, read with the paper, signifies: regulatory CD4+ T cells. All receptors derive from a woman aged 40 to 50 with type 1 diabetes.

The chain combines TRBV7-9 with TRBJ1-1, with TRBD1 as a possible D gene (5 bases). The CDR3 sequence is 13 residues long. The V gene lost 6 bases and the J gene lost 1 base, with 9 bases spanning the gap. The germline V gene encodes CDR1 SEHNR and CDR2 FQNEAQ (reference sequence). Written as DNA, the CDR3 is TGTGCCAGCAGATCCAGGGCGAACACTGAAGCTTTCTTT. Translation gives CASRSRANTEAFF.

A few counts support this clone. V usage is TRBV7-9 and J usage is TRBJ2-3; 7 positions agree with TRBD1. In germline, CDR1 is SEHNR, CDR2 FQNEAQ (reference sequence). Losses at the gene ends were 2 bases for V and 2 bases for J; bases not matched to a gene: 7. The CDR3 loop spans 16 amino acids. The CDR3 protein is CASSLRQGSLTDTQYF. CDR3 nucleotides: TGTGCCAGCAGCTTAAGACAGGGCTCCCTCACAGATACGCAGTATTTT.

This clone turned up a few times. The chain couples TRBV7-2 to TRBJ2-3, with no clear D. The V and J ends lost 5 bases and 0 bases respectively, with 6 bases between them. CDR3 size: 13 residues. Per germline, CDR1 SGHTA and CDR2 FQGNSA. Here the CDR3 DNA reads TGTGCCAGCAGCCCGACTAGCACAGATACGCAGTATTTT. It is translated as CASSPTSTDTQYF.

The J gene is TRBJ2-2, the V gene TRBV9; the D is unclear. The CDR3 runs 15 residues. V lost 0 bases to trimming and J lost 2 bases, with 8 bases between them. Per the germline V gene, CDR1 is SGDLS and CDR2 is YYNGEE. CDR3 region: CASSVGRGNTGELFF. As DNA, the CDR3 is TGTGCCAGCAGCGTAGGCCGAGGAAACACCGGGGAGCTGTTTTTT.

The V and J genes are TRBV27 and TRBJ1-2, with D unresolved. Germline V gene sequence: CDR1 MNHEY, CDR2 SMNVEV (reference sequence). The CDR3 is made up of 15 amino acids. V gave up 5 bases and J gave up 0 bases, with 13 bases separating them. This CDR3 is CASSPSRVTNYGYTF. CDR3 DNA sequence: TGTGCCAGCAGTCCATCCCGGGTAACTAACTATGGCTACACCTTC.

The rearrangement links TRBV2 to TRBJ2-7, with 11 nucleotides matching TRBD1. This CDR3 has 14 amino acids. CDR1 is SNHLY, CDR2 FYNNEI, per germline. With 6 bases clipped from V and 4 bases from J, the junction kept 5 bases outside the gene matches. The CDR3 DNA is TGTGCCAGCAGCTGGACAGGGGGCCCATACGAGCAGTACTTC. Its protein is CASSWTGGPYEQYF.